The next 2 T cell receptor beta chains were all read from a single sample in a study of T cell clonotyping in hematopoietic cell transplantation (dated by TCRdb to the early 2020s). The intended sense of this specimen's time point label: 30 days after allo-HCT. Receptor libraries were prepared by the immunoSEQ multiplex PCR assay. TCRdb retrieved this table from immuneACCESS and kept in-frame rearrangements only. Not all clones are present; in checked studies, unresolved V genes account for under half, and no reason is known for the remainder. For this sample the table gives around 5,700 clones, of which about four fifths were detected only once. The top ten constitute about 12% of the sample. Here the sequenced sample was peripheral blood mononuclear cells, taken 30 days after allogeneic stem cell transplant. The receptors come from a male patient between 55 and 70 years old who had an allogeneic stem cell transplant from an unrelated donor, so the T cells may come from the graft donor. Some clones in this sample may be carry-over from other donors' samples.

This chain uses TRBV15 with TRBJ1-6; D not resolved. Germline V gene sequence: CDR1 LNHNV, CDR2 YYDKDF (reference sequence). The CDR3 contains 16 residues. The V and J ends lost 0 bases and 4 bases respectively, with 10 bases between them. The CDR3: CATSRDRTVYNSPLHF. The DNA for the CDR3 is TGTGCCACCAGCAGAGATAGGACGGTTTATAATTCACCCCTCCACTTT.

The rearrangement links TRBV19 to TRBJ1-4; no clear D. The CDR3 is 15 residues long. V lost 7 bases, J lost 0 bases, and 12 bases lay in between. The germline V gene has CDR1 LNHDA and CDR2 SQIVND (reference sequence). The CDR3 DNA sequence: TGTGCCAGTAAGTCGGGAGGTACAACTAATGAAAAACTGTTTTTT. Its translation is CASKSGGTTNEKLFF.